A single sample is the source of the 5 T cell receptor beta chains below, sequenced in a study of CD8+CD57+ T cells in acquired aplastic anemia (dated by TCRdb to between 2017 and 2018). The patients picked for sequencing were ones in whom flow cytometry had shown an expansion of CD8+CD57+ cells. Sequencer: Illumina HiSeq 2000. Profiling of TCR beta VDJ combinations and CDR3 sequences used genomic DNA as the template. TCRdb applied fastp at Q25 and MiXCR to the public reads, then kept only in-frame beta chains. Entries are consolidated by CDR3 protein sequence, retaining the most common genes and DNA. This sample lists some 180,000 distinct CDR3 sequences; nearly 50% were detected once. Together, the top ten hold about an eighth of the sample. Sequencing was done on a sample of sorted CD4+, CD8+, or CD8+CD57+ T cells (not recorded which) from PBMCs. The receptors were gathered from a human donor with aplastic anemia.

Concerning this clonotype itself: One base away lies a much larger clone, so this may be a sequencing read error. The V gene is TRBV6-5, the J gene TRBJ2-7; 9 bases fit TRBD1. Germline values: CDR1 MNHEY, CDR2 SVGAGI. The CDR3 is 15 amino acids. CDR3 DNA: TGTGCCAGCAGTTCTACGGGACAGGGTACCTACAAGCAGTACTTC. Translated: CASSSTGQGTYKQYF.

The V gene is TRBV7-9, the J gene TRBJ1-2; the D is unclear. Germline lookup yields CDR1 SEHNR and CDR2 FQNEAQ (reference sequence). The CDR3 length is 13 residues. V shed 5 bases and J shed 4 bases, with 11 bases lying between them. The DNA of the CDR3 is TGTGCCAGCAGCCCTATTGGATCCTATGGCTACACCTTC. This codes for CASSPIGSYGYTF.

The chain joins TRBV2 to TRBJ2-7, with 15 positions matching TRBD2. The CDR3 totals 14 residues. With V trimmed by 8 bases and J by 7 bases, 6 bases remained unmatched. Germline V lookup: CDR1 SNHLY, CDR2 FYNNEI. The CDR3 region is CASVGLAGGREQYF. The CDR3 region has the DNA TGTGCCAGCGTCGGACTAGCGGGAGGGAGGGAGCAGTACTTC.

This chain links TRBV2 with TRBJ1-2, with 9 bases aligning to TRBD1. The CDR3 consists of 14 residues. Per the germline V gene, CDR1 is SNHLY and CDR2 is FYNNEI. Trimming cost V 7 bases and J 8 bases; bases outside gene matches: 11. The CDR3 nucleotides are TGTGCCAGCAAGGGCCTACAGGGGGCTGGGGGCTACACCTTC. As protein: CASKGLQGAGGYTF.

This clonotype was detected a few times. This chain links TRBV6-2 or TRBV6-3 with TRBJ2-1; no definite D call. Trimming pared 7 bases from V and 3 bases from J, leaving 19 bases between. The CDR3 is 16 residues long. Looked up from germline, CDR1 is MNHEY and CDR2 is SVGEGT. CDR3 bases: TGTGCCAGCAATTCGACCCTTCTCTCCGTCTACAATGAGCAGTTCTTC. The encoded protein is CASNSTLLSVYNEQFF.